This T cell receptor (beta chain) emerged from a study of blood T cell repertoires in COVID-19. Across the whole study: COVID-19 samples from acute and convalescent phases originated in the United States, Italy and Spain. PBMCs, B-cell-depleted T cells, or T cells were the source of the cDNA or gDNA that made up the material.

Only one count was recorded for this clone. The CDR3 has 13 amino acids. The germline CDR1 and CDR2 sequences are SGHNT and YENEEA. V lost 0 bases and J 8 bases, leaving 8 bases between the germline ends. Original data processing: Scientists estimated how many nucleated cells there were by amplifying reference gene primers. Repertoires were generated with immunoSEQ multiplex PCR, while TCRdb's copy carries only in-frame clones and drops some. The DNA gave D and trimming, while V, J and clone size come from that table. The sample carries over 200,000 clones, 90% to 95% recorded once. The receptor was isolated from a man aged 30-40 years with acute or convalescent COVID-19. Sequences were obtained from peripheral blood. The chain carries TRBV11-3 and TRBJ2-1; D possibly corresponds to TRBD1 (5 bases). CDR3 nucleotide sequence: TGTGCCAGCAGCTTAGATACAGGCCATGAGCAGTTCTTC. As protein: CASSLDTGHEQFF.